Each of the 13 T cell receptor beta chains below was sequenced from the same sample in a study of blood T cell repertoires in COVID-19. Sequenced by immunoSEQ multiplex PCR; TCRdb stores in-frame clones only, minus some. Altogether fewer than 15,000 clones are present, around 84% being singletons, with the ten largest covering roughly 32%. Sequencing was carried out using peripheral blood. These receptors were collected from a middle-aged man with active COVID-19.

CDR3 sequence: CASSLDRGDGELFF. The CDR3 region has the DNA TGTGCCAGCAGCTTGGACAGGGGAGACGGGGAGCTGTTTTTT. The V gene is TRBV5-4, the J gene TRBJ2-2; 7 nucleotides agree with TRBD1. The CDR3 totals 14 residues. V lost 0 bases and J lost 7; bases outside the gene matches: 3. Germline CDR1 reads SGHNT; CDR2 reads YYREEE (reference sequence). Filled out from reference TRBV5-4 and TRBJ2-2, the complete variable domain reads ETGVTQSPTHLIKTRGQQVTLRCSSQSGHNTVSWYQQALGQGPQFIFQYYREEENGRGNFPPRFSGLQFPNYSSELNVNALELDDSALYLCASSLDRGDGELFFGEGSRLTVL.

The genes are TRBV3-1 (or the pseudogene TRBV3-2) and TRBJ2-7; TRBD2 matches 9 bases. The CDR3 covers 15 residues. The germline gives CDR1 LGHDT, CDR2 YNNKEL (reference sequence). Trimming at V came to 5 bases and at J to 4 bases, leaving 9 bases not matched to a gene. The CDR3 DNA sequence: TGTGCCAGCAGCATCGGGGCGGGAGGGGGGTACGAGCAGTACTTC. It specifies CASSIGAGGGYEQYF.

The CDR3 DNA reads as TGTGCCAGCAGTGAATCCCCAGGGGCGCCATTAAGAGGATACGAGCAGTACTTC. Its translation is CASSESPGAPLRGYEQYF. V usage is TRBV25-1 and J usage is TRBJ2-7; tentative D call: TRBD1 (6 bases). Germline CDR1 MGHDK, CDR2 SYGVNS. Trimming stripped 1 base from V and 4 bases from J, with 23 bases between. This CDR3 contains 18 residues.

A few counts support this clone. The genes are TRBV10-1 and TRBJ2-2; TRBD2 agrees at 9 bases. The CDR3 spans 15 residues. The germline gives CDR1 WNHNN, CDR2 SYGVQD (reference sequence). V dropped 9 bases and J dropped 6; count of bases not matched to a gene: 11. The CDR3 DNA reads TGCGCCAGTTCCCCATTAGCGGGAGAATCCGGGGAGCTGTTTTTT. Protein: CASSPLAGESGELFF.

The gene calls are TRBV2 and TRBJ2-1, with a weak D call TRBD2 (5 bases). The CDR3 has 15 residues. Germline CDR1 SNHLY, CDR2 FYNNEI. V was shortened by 4 bases and J by 4 bases, with 14 bases between the two germline ends. In DNA form, the CDR3 reads TGTGCCAGCAGTGTGAGGAGGACTTCATACAATGAGCAGTTCTTC. Amino acids: CASSVRRTSYNEQFF. Using reference TRBV2 and TRBJ2-1 for the parts outside the CDR3, the full variable domain is EPEVTQTPSHQVTQMGQEVILRCVPISNHLYFYWYRQILGQKVEFLVSFYNNEISEKSEIFDDQFSVERPDGSNFTLKIRSTKLEDSAMYFCASSVRRTSYNEQFFGPGTRLTVL.

V and J are TRBV3-1 (or the pseudogene TRBV3-2) and TRBJ2-3; D ambiguous. V gave up 1 base and J gave up 5 bases, with 4 bases separating them. The CDR3 spans 12 residues. CDR1 is LGHDT and CDR2 is YNNKEL in the germline V gene (reference sequence). CDR3 loop: CASSQGKDTQYF. CDR3 nucleotide sequence: TGTGCCAGCAGCCAAGGTAAAGATACGCAGTATTTT.

This clone ranks as medium-sized. The V call is TRBV27, the J call TRBJ2-7; D remains unclear. The V and J ends lost 1 base and 2 bases respectively, with 12 bases between them. This CDR3 region has 15 residues. CDR1 MNHEY and CDR2 SMNVEV come from the germline V gene (reference sequence). CDR3 sequence (DNA): TGTGCCAGCAGTTTATATCGGGTTCGCCCCTACGAGCAGTACTTC. This sequence encodes CASSLYRVRPYEQYF.

The genes are TRBV7-6 and TRBJ2-7; 7 nucleotides match TRBD1. The CDR3 runs to 15 residues. V gave up 4 bases and J gave up 5 bases; unmatched junction bases: 11. CDR1 and CDR2 from the germline V gene are SGHVS and FNYEAQ. CDR3 bases: TGTGCCAGCAGCTCATTGACAGGGATTGGGGACGAGCAGTACTTC. This codes for CASSSLTGIGDEQYF.

The chain links TRBV7-8 to TRBJ2-3; 7 bases line up with TRBD2. V was pared by 1 base and J by 0 bases, with 7 bases of the junction left unmatched. The CDR3 has 17 residues. The germline CDR1 and CDR2 sequences are SGHVS and FQNEAQ. CDR3 protein: CASSLGGSGASTDTQYF. In DNA form, the CDR3 reads TGTGCCAGCAGCTTAGGAGGCAGCGGGGCTAGCACAGATACGCAGTATTTT.

V gene TRBV9 combines with J gene TRBJ2-3, with 7 bases that match TRBD1. Unmatched junction bases numbered 10, after V lost 4 bases and J lost 5 bases. The CDR3 totals 15 residues. Germline CDR1 and CDR2: SGDLS and YYNGEE. DNA of the CDR3: TGTGCCAGCAGCACAACAGGGGTTTTAAGAGATACGCAGTATTTT. Translating it yields CASSTTGVLRDTQYF. The full variable domain, its missing parts supplied by reference TRBV9 and TRBJ2-3, is DSGVTQTPKHLITATGQRVTLRCSPRSGDLSVYWYQQSLDQGLQFLIQYYNGEERAKGNILERFSAQQFPDLHSELNLSSLELGDSALYFCASSTTGVLRDTQYFGPGTRLTVL.

The chain couples TRBV2 to TRBJ2-1, with 10 positions matching TRBD2. From germline, CDR1 is SNHLY and CDR2 FYNNEI. This CDR3 spans 16 amino acids. The J segment lost 5 bases and the V segment lost 8 bases, leaving 12 bases of the junction unmatched. In DNA, the CDR3 is TGTGCCAGCGGGGAACGCGGGACTAGCGCTCACAATGAGCAGTTCTTC. This encodes CASGERGTSAHNEQFF. The full variable domain, its missing parts supplied by reference TRBV2 and TRBJ2-1, is EPEVTQTPSHQVTQMGQEVILRCVPISNHLYFYWYRQILGQKVEFLVSFYNNEISEKSEIFDDQFSVERPDGSNFTLKIRSTKLEDSAMYFCASGERGTSAHNEQFFGPGTRLTVL.

This clone was observed once. The chain combines TRBV3-1 (or the pseudogene TRBV3-2) with TRBJ2-7, with 10 bases that match TRBD2. The CDR3 loop spans 21 amino acids. The germline V gene encodes CDR1 LGHDT and CDR2 YNNKEL (reference sequence). Losses at the gene ends were 0 bases for V and 2 bases for J; bases not matched to a gene: 19. DNA for the CDR3: TGTGCCAGCAGCCAAGATTCTAACTTTGGTAGCGGGAGGACTTACCCCTACGAGCAGTACTTC. Translating gives CASSQDSNFGSGRTYPYEQYF.

The chain recombines TRBV9 with TRBJ2-1; TRBD2 aligns across 9 bases. Germline lookup yields CDR1 SGDLS and CDR2 YYNGEE. With 1 base clipped from V and 7 bases from J, the junction kept 9 bases outside the gene matches. This CDR3 region has 16 residues. The CDR3 DNA is TGTGCCAGCAGCGTACTCTCTAGCGGGATATCAAATGAGCAGTTCTTC. It yields the protein CASSVLSSGISNEQFF. The variable domain in full, with the rest retrieved from reference TRBV9 and TRBJ2-1, is DSGVTQTPKHLITATGQRVTLRCSPRSGDLSVYWYQQSLDQGLQFLIQYYNGEERAKGNILERFSAQQFPDLHSELNLSSLELGDSALYFCASSVLSSGISNEQFFGPGTRLTVL.